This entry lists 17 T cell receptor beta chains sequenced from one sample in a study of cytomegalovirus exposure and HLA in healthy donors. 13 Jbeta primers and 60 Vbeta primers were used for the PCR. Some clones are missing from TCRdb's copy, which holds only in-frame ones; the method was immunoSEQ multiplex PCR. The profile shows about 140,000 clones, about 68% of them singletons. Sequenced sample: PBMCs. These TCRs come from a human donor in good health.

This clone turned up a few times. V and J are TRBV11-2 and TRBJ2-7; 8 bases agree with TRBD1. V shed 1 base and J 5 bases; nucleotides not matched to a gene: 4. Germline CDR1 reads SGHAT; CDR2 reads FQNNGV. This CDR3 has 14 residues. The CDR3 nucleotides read TGTGCCAGCAGCTTAGGGACAGGGCCAAACGAGCAGTACTTC. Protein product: CASSLGTGPNEQYF.

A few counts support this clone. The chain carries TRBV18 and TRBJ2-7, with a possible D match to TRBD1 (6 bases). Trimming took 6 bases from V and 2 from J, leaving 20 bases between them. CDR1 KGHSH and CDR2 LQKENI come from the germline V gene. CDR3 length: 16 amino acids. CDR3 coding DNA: TGTGCCAGCTCGCTTCGACAGGAGATGGGCGCCTACGAGCAGTACTTC. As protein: CASSLRQEMGAYEQYF.

The CDR3 region has the DNA TGTGCCAGCGGCGGGACTAGCGTCACAGATACGCAGTATTTT. Protein product: CASGGTSVTDTQYF. The rearrangement joins TRBV7-8 to TRBJ2-3; 10 bases are shared with TRBD2. Unmatched junction bases numbered 4, after V lost 8 bases and J lost 2 bases. Looked up from germline, CDR1 is SGHVS and CDR2 is FQNEAQ. CDR3 length: 14 residues.

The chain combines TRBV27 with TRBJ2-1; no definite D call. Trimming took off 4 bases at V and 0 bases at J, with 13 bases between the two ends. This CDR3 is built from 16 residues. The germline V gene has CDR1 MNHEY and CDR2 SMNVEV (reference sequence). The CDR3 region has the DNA TGTGCCAGCAGTTCCTTGGCAGTCAGCTCCTACAATGAGCAGTTCTTC. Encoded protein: CASSSLAVSSYNEQFF.

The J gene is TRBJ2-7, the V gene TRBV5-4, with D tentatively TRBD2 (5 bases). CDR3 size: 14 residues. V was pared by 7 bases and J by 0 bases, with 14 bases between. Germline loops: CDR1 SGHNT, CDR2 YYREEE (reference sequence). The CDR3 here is CASPYGVTSYEQYF. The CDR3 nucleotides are TGTGCCAGCCCGTACGGGGTTACCTCCTACGAGCAGTACTTC.

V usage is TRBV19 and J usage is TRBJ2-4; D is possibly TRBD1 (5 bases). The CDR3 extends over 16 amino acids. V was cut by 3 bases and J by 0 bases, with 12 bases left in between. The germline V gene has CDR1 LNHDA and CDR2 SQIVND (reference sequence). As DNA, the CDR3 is TGTGCCAGTAGTATGCGTTGGGGCAAAGCCAAAAACATTCAGTACTTC. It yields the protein CASSMRWGKAKNIQYF. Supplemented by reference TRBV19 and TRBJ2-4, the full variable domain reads DGGITQSPKYLFRKEGQNVTLSCEQNLNHDAMYWYRQDPGQGLRLIYYSQIVNDFQKGDIAEGYSVSREKKESFPLTVTSAQKNPTAFYLCASSMRWGKAKNIQYFGAGTRLSVL.

CDR3 region: CASSIDPGESEAFF. The CDR3 nucleotides are TGTGCCAGTAGTATAGATCCGGGTGAGAGTGAAGCTTTCTTT. The rearrangement joins TRBV19 to TRBJ1-1, with D uncertain. Trimming removed 0 bases from V and 7 bases from J, with 12 bases in between. Germline V gene data show CDR1 as LNHDA and CDR2 as SQIVND (reference sequence). The CDR3 is made up of 14 amino acids.

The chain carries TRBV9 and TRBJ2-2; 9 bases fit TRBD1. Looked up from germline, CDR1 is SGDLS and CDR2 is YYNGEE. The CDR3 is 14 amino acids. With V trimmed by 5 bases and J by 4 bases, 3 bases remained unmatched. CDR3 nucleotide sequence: TGTGCCAGCAGGGGGACAGGGTCCACCGGGGAGCTGTTTTTT. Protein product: CASRGTGSTGELFF.

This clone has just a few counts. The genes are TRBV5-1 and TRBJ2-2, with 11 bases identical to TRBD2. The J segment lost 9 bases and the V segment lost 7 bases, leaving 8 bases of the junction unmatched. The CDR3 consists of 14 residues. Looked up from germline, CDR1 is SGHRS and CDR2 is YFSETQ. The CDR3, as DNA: TGCGCCAGCTCTCTAGCGGGAGGCACGTGGGAGCTGTTTTTT. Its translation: CASSLAGGTWELFF.

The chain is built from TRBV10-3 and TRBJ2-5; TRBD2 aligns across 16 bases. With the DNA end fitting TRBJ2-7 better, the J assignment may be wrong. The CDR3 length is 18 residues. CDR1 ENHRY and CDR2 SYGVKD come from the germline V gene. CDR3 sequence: CAISDLGLAGGRIYEQYF. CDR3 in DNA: TGTGCCATCAGCGACCTGGGACTAGCGGGAGGGCGAATCTACGAGCAGTACTTC.

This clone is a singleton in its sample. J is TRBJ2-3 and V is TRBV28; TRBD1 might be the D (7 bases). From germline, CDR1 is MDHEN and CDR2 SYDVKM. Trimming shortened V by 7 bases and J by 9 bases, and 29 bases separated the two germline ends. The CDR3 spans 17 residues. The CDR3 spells CASMTPATSTGAGTQYF. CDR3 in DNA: TGTGCCAGCATGACCCCCGCAACTAGCACAGGGGCAGGGACGCAGTATTTT. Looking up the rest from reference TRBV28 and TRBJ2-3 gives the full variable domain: DVKVTQSSRYLVKRTGEKVFLECVQDMDHENMFWYRQDPGLGLRLIYFSYDVKMKEKGDIPEGYSVSREKKERFSLILESASTNQTSMYLCASMTPATSTGAGTQYFGPGTRLTVL.

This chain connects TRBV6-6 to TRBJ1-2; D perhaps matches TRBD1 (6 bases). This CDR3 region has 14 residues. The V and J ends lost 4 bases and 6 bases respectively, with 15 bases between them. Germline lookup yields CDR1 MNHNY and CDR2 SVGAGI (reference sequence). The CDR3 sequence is CASSWGPRGDGYTF. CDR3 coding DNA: TGTGCCAGCAGTTGGGGACCCAGGGGTGATGGCTACACCTTC.

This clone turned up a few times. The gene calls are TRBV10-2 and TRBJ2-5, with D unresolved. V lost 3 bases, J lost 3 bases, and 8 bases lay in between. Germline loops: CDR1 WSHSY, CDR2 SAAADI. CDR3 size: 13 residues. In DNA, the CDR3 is TGCGCCAGCAGTGAAGACTCCGAAGAGACCCAGTACTTC. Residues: CASSEDSEETQYF.

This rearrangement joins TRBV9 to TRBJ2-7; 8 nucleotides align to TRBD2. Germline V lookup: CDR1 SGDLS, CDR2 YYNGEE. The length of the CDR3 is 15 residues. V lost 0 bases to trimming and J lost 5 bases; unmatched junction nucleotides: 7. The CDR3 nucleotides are TGTGCCAGCAGCGTAGGGGTTACTAGCGGTGACGAGCAGTACTTC. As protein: CASSVGVTSGDEQYF.

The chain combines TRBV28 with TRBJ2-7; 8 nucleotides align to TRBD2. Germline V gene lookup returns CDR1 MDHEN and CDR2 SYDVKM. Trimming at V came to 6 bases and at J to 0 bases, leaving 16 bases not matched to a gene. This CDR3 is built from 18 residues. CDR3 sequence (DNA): TGTGCCAGCAGCTCCGGGACTAGGGTATTCTCGTCCTCCTACGAGCAGTACTTC. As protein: CASSSGTRVFSSSYEQYF. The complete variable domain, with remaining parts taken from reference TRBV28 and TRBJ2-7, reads DVKVTQSSRYLVKRTGEKVFLECVQDMDHENMFWYRQDPGLGLRLIYFSYDVKMKEKGDIPEGYSVSREKKERFSLILESASTNQTSMYLCASSSGTRVFSSSYEQYFGPGTRLTVT.

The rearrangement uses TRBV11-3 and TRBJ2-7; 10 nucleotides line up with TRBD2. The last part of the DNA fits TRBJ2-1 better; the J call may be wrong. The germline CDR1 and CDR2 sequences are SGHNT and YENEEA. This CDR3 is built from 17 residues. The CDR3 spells CASSLGGFGLAGDEQFF. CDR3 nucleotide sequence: TGTGCCAGCAGCTTAGGCGGCTTTGGTCTAGCGGGAGACGAGCAGTTCTTC.

CDR3 in DNA: TGCAGCGTTGAGGGCCTAGCGGGAGCTACAGATACGCAGTATTTT. Its protein product is CSVEGLAGATDTQYF. The genes are TRBV29-1 and TRBJ2-3; TRBD2 agrees at 10 bases. From germline, CDR1 is SQVTM and CDR2 ANQGSEA. With 3 bases clipped from V and 3 bases from J, the junction kept 6 bases outside the gene matches. CDR3 size: 15 residues.